The 15 T cell receptor beta chains below all came from one sample that was sequenced in a study of blood T cell repertoires in COVID-19. TCRdb keeps only in-frame clones here, not all; method: immunoSEQ multiplex PCR. Among more than 110,000 clones listed, about 76% were seen once. Sequenced sample: peripheral blood. These receptors came from an older man with acute or convalescent COVID-19.

This chain joins TRBV6-5 and TRBJ1-6; D not resolved. Germline CDR1 is MNHEY and CDR2 is SVGAGI. Between the trimmed V and J ends, which lost 6 bases and 8 bases, there was a span of 8 bases. The length of the CDR3 is 12 residues. The DNA of the CDR3 is TGTGCCAGCAGAAACGGGTATTCACCCCTCCACTTT. Residues: CASRNGYSPLHF.

The chain has TRBV4-2 and TRBJ2-3, with TRBD2 matching over 8 bases. With 2 bases clipped from V and 4 bases from J, the junction kept 8 bases outside the gene matches. The CDR3 is made up of 16 amino acids. The germline gives CDR1 LGHNA, CDR2 YNFKEQ. The CDR3: CASSQRTSGGSDTQYF. The CDR3 DNA follows: TGTGCCAGCAGCCAACGTACTAGCGGCGGATCAGATACGCAGTATTTT.

The V gene is TRBV27, the J gene TRBJ2-5; 8 bases match TRBD2. Germline V CDR1 and CDR2: MNHEY, SMNVEV (reference sequence). V was clipped by 3 bases and J by 5 bases; unmatched bases: 8. The CDR3 has 15 amino acids. CDR3 residues: CASSFTGGPLETQYF. CDR3 coding DNA: TGTGCCAGCAGTTTTACGGGGGGGCCTTTGGAGACCCAGTACTTC.

The chain has TRBV27 and TRBJ2-7, with D perhaps TRBD1 (6 bases). Germline V lookup: CDR1 MNHEY, CDR2 SMNVEV (reference sequence). This CDR3 region has 14 residues. With 2 bases removed from V and 0 bases from J, the gap between germline ends came to 8 bases. The CDR3 sequence: CASSLGQTSYEQYF. In DNA form, the CDR3 reads TGTGCCAGCAGTTTAGGACAGACCTCCTACGAGCAGTACTTC.

The chain has TRBV5-5 and TRBJ2-1; 7 nucleotides line up with TRBD1. Germline V gene lookup returns CDR1 SGHKS and CDR2 YYEKEE (reference sequence). V gave up 4 bases and J gave up 7 bases; unmatched junction bases: 2. The CDR3 consists of 12 residues. This CDR3 is CASSGTANEQFF. Written as DNA, the CDR3 is TGTGCCAGCAGCGGGACAGCTAATGAGCAGTTCTTC.

The chain recombines TRBV4-3 with TRBJ2-1; D is uncertain. This CDR3 has 15 residues. Between the trimmed V and J ends, which lost 3 bases and 7 bases, there was a span of 16 bases. Germline CDR1 LGHNA, CDR2 YSLEER. The DNA for the CDR3 is TGCGCCAGCAGCCATGGCTCCAGACGGGTTAATGAGCAGTTCTTC. Residues: CASSHGSRRVNEQFF.

In this sample, this clone turned up once. This chain links TRBV28 with TRBJ1-5; D gene uncertain. Trimming left V 3 bases short and J 3 bases short, with 12 bases between. CDR1 MDHEN and CDR2 SYDVKM come from the germline V gene. CDR3 length equals 15 residues. The CDR3: CASSLTTSNNQPQHF. The DNA for the CDR3 is TGTGCCAGCAGTTTGACAACATCGAACAATCAGCCCCAGCATTTT.

This rearrangement joins TRBV5-1 to TRBJ2-3; TRBD2 aligns across 8 bases. In germline, CDR1 is SGHRS, CDR2 YFSETQ. The CDR3 is made up of 19 amino acids. Unmatched junction bases numbered 22, after V lost 4 bases and J lost 6 bases. CDR3 amino acids: CASSPISALKLAVGDTQYF. The CDR3 nucleotides read TGCGCCAGCAGCCCGATCTCTGCTCTTAAACTAGCGGTGGGGGATACGCAGTATTTT.

The V call is TRBV9, the J call TRBJ2-3; 9 nucleotides align to TRBD2. Trimming at V came to 3 bases and at J to 4 bases, leaving 12 bases not matched to a gene. The CDR3 loop spans 17 amino acids. Germline CDR1 is SGDLS and CDR2 is YYNGEE. CDR3 coding DNA: TGTGCCAGCAGCGCCGGAGGGCGGGGGGGCCGATCAGATACGCAGTATTTT. Protein: CASSAGGRGGRSDTQYF.

This sequence joins TRBV6-5 and TRBJ2-1; TRBD2 is a possible D gene (6 bases). CDR1 MNHEY and CDR2 SVGAGI come from the germline V gene. V dropped 1 base and J dropped 9 bases, with 10 bases sitting between them. This CDR3 spans 13 amino acids. The CDR3 sequence: CASSYYATSEQFF. Here the CDR3 DNA reads TGTGCCAGCAGTTACTATGCGACTAGTGAGCAGTTCTTC.

This clone has only one observation. The chain combines TRBV5-6 with TRBJ1-5; D gene uncertain. This CDR3 contains 14 residues. Germline CDR1 and CDR2: SGHDT and YYEEEE. V was pared by 0 bases and J by 4 bases, with 8 bases between. Here the CDR3 DNA reads TGTGCCAGCAGCTTGGGAGGGTGGAATCAGCCCCAGCATTTT. Its protein is CASSLGGWNQPQHF.

The rearrangement links TRBV7-2 to TRBJ1-1; D may be TRBD1 (5 bases). The V gene lost 5 bases and the J gene lost 5 bases, with 15 bases spanning the gap. The CDR3 has 14 amino acids. The germline CDR1 and CDR2 sequences are SGHTA and FQGNSA. The CDR3 region has the DNA TGTGCCAGCAGCCTCTCGGGGACTGGAACTGAAGCTTTCTTT. Translating it yields CASSLSGTGTEAFF.

The genes are TRBV5-1 and TRBJ2-5; no firm D call. Trimming pared 0 bases from V and 8 bases from J, leaving 11 bases between. This CDR3 has 13 amino acids. Germline V CDR1 and CDR2: SGHRS, YFSETQ. The CDR3 reads CASSLVGRSTQYF. CDR3 nucleotides: TGCGCCAGCAGCTTGGTCGGTAGGAGTACCCAGTACTTC.

The chain links TRBV12-3 or TRBV12-4 to TRBJ1-6; D is undetermined. V lost 3 bases to trimming and J lost 10 bases, with 7 bases between them. This CDR3 contains 12 residues. The CDR3 sequence is CASSFVESPLHF. DNA for the CDR3: TGTGCCAGCAGTTTCGTAGAGTCACCCCTCCACTTT.

The chain links TRBV3-1 (or the pseudogene TRBV3-2) to TRBJ2-3; unclear D gene. CDR1 is LGHDT and CDR2 is YNNKEL in the germline V gene (reference sequence). Trimming took off 1 base at V and 2 bases at J, with 4 bases between the two ends. CDR3 length: 13 residues. The CDR3 sequence: CASSQVVTDTQYF. The CDR3 DNA sequence: TGTGCCAGCAGCCAAGTCGTCACAGATACGCAGTATTTT.